The 10 T cell receptor beta chains reported below all come from one sample, sequenced in a study of spatial heterogeneity in lung cancer (dated by TCRdb to the late 2010s). The sample's time point label, in plain terms: sample taken at primary tumor resection. Without any cell sorting, TCR sequencing was performed on whole RNA extracted either from tumor and nontumor lung tissue or from cryopreserved PBMC samples. Library creation used 5' RACE. This sample was sequenced with a NextSeq 500. The public sequencing data were trimmed at Q25 with fastp and processed into clonotypes with MiXCR by TCRdb, which kept only in-frame beta chains. Each entry merges the rows of one CDR3 protein and shows their most common DNA and genes. Across this sample there are 9,000 to 13,000 distinct CDR3 sequences, with about 6.3% seen only once. In total, the top ten clones hold 28% of the sample. Here the sequenced sample was PBMCs, taken at surgery. These receptor sequences come from a male donor with early-stage non-small cell lung cancer.

This clonotype came up a few times. As an off-target read in a library built for alpha chains, this beta chain has a frequency of little significance. The CDR3 sequence: CASSRTGGRYEQYF. The CDR3 bases are TGTGCCAGTAGTCGAACCGGGGGCCGCTACGAGCAGTACTTC. The rearrangement uses TRBV19 and TRBJ2-7; D possibly uses TRBD1 or TRBD2 (6 bases each). The CDR3 is made up of 14 amino acids. The germline gives CDR1 LNHDA, CDR2 SQIVND (reference sequence). Deletions cut 5 bases from V and 3 bases from J, with 14 bases between. Combining the CDR3 with reference TRBV19 and TRBJ2-7 gives the whole variable domain DGGITQSPKYLFRKEGQNVTLSCEQNLNHDAMYWYRQDPGQGLRLIYYSQIVNDFQKGDIAEGYSVSREKKESFPLTVTSAQKNPTAFYLCASSRTGGRYEQYFGPGTRLTVT.

Of note for this clonotype: This beta chain is an unintended read in a library built for alpha chains; its size means little. This rearrangement joins TRBV20-1 to TRBJ1-2, with 7 bases lining up with TRBD1. V was pared by 4 bases and J by 8 bases, with 22 bases of the junction left unmatched. From germline, CDR1 is DFQATT and CDR2 SNEGSKA (reference sequence). The CDR3 runs to 17 residues. The DNA of the CDR3 is TGCAGTGCTAAGGGTGCCGGGACAGCCTCCTCGAAGTTGGGCTACACCTTC. This codes for CSAKGAGTASSKLGYTF.

By its share, this clonotype is medium-sized. The library was designed around alpha chains, so this beta chain is a stray read whose abundance carries little weight. V gene TRBV29-1 combines with J gene TRBJ2-7, with D unresolved. The CDR3 is 12 residues long. V was pared by 4 bases and J by 3 bases, with 10 bases between. Looked up from germline, CDR1 is SQVTM and CDR2 is ANQGSEA. CDR3 in DNA: TGCAGCGTTGCTGCACCGGACTACGAGCAGTACTTC. This codes for CSVAAPDYEQYF.

Points on this clonotype: This beta chain lies outside the target of a library built for alpha chains; its clone size means little. This sequence joins TRBV6-6 and TRBJ2-7; 9 positions agree with TRBD1. V trimming: 4 bases; J trimming: 2 bases; junction bases outside the gene matches: 9. Germline V gene data show CDR1 as MNHNY and CDR2 as SVGAGI (reference sequence). The CDR3 contains 16 residues. The CDR3 is CASSSPRQGGTYEQYF. Written as DNA, the CDR3 is TGTGCCAGCAGTTCCCCCCGACAGGGGGGGACCTACGAGCAGTACTTC.

With respect to this clonotype: In a library made to pick up alpha chains, this beta chain is a stray read with a size that means little. This chain connects TRBV6-5 to TRBJ2-3; D unresolved. V was clipped by 0 bases and J by 4 bases, with 11 bases between them. CDR3 length: 15 residues. CDR1 and CDR2 from the germline V gene are MNHEY and SVGAGI. CDR3 region: CASSYSSPAADTQYF. The CDR3 nucleotides are TGTGCCAGCAGTTACTCTAGTCCAGCAGCAGATACGCAGTATTTT.

Comment on this clonotype: Sequence at one end of the junction differs from germline and may be a read error. Within a library made for alpha chains, this beta chain is off target, and its count is uninformative. The rearrangement joins TRBV9 to TRBJ2-3; 7 positions match TRBD1. CDR1 SGDLS and CDR2 YYNGEE come from the germline V gene. The CDR3 length is 17 residues. This CDR3 is CTSSVVNRGRSPDTQYF. Written as DNA, the CDR3 is TGTACCAGCAGCGTAGTGAACAGGGGAAGGTCGCCAGATACGCAGTATTTT.

This clonotype was counted only a few times. Because the library targeted alpha chains, this beta chain is an off-target read whose size means little. V and J are TRBV9 and TRBJ2-1; D uncertain. This CDR3 comprises 14 residues. CDR1 is SGDLS and CDR2 is YYNGEE in the germline V gene. The germline V and J ends were trimmed by 0 bases and 6 bases, with 10 bases remaining between them. The chain's CDR3 is CASSVVPGRNEQFF. DNA of the CDR3: TGTGCCAGCAGCGTAGTTCCCGGCCGCAATGAGCAGTTCTTC.

This clonotype was seen only a few times. The junction differs from germline at one of its ends, possibly a read error. A library prepared for alpha chains yielded this beta chain as an off-target read; its size is of little meaning. The chain uses TRBV6-1 and TRBJ1-1; D unclear. Germline V lookup: CDR1 MNHNS, CDR2 SASEGT. The CDR3 spans 13 residues. CDR3 sequence: CASSEVAETEASF. The CDR3 region has the DNA TGTGCCAGCAGTGAAGTCGCAGAGACTGAAGCTTCCTTT.

Relative to its sample, this clonotype is medium-sized. The library was designed around alpha chains, so this beta chain is a stray read whose abundance carries little weight. The V and J genes are TRBV4-2 and TRBJ2-6, with 7 bases lining up with TRBD1. CDR1 and CDR2 from the germline V gene are LGHNA and YNFKEQ. This CDR3 comprises 17 residues. After removal of 1 base from V and 0 bases from J, the junction contained 3 bases not matched to a gene. CDR3 coding DNA: TGTGCCAGCAGCCAAGGGGACAGCCACTCTGGGGCCAACGTCCTGACTTTC. It specifies CASSQGDSHSGANVLTF.

On this clonotype: The library was designed around alpha chains, so this beta chain is a stray read whose abundance carries little weight. The chain links TRBV4-3 to TRBJ2-5; 9 bases map to TRBD2. V lost 0 bases and J lost 4; bases outside the gene matches: 6. CDR3 length: 16 amino acids. The V gene's germline CDR1 is LGHNA and CDR2 YSLEER. The CDR3 nucleotides read TGCGCCAGCAGCCAAGATCGCGGGGGGGCTGGAGAGACCCAGTACTTC. It encodes CASSQDRGGAGETQYF.